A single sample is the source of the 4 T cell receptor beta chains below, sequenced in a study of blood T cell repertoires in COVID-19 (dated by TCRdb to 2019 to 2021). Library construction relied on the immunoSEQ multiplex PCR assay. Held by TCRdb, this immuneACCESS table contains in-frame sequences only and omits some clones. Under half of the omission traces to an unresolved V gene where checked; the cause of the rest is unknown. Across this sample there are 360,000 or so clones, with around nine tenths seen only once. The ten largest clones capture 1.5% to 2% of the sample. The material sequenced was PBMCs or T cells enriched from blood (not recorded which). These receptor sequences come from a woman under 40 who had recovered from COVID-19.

CDR3 amino acids: CASSRERGGTDTQYF. Here the CDR3 DNA reads TGTGCCAGCAGCCGGGAGCGGGGGGGCACAGATACGCAGTATTTT. The J gene is TRBJ2-3, the V gene TRBV5-4; TRBD2 matches 9 bases. J gave up 1 base and V 4 bases, and 4 bases lay outside the gene matches. Looked up from germline, CDR1 is SGHNT and CDR2 is YYREEE (reference sequence). The CDR3 is 15 amino acids.

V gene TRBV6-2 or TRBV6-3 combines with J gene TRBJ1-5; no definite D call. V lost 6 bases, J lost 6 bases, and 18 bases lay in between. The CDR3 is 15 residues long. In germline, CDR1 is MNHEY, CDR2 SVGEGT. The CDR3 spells CASSPISTISQPQHF. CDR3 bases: TGTGCCAGCAGCCCAATATCTACTATTTCTCAGCCCCAGCATTTT.

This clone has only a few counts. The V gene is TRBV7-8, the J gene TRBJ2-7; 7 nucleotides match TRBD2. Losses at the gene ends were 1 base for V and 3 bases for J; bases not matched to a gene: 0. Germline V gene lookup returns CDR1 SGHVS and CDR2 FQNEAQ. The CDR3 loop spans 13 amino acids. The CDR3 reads CASSLGGGYEQYF. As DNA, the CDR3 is TGTGCCAGCAGCTTAGGGGGGGGCTACGAGCAGTACTTC.

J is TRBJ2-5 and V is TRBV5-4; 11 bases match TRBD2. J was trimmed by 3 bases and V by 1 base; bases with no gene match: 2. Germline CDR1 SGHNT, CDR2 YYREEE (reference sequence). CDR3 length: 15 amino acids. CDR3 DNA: TGTGCCAGCAGCTTGCTAGCGGGGGGAGAAGAGACCCAGTACTTC. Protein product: CASSLLAGGEETQYF.